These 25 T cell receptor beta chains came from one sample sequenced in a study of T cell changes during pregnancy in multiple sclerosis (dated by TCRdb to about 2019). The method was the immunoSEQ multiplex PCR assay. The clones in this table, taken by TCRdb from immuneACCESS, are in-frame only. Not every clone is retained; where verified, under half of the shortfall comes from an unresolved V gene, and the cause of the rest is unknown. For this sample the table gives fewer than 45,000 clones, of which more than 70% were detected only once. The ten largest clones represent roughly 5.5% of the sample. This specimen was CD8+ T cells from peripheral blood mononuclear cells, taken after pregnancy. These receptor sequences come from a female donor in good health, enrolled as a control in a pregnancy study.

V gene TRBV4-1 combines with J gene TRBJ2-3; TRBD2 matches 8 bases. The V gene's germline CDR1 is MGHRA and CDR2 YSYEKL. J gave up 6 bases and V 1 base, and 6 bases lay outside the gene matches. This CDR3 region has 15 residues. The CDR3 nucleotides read TGCGCCAGCAGCCAAGCCCTGACTAGCGCGGATACGCAGTATTTT. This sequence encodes CASSQALTSADTQYF.

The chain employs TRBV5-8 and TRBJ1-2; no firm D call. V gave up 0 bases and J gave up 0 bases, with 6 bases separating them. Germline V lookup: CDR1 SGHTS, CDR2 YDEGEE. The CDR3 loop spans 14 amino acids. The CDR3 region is CASSLDRSNYGYTF. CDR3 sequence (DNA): TGTGCCAGCAGCTTGGACAGATCTAACTATGGCTACACCTTC.

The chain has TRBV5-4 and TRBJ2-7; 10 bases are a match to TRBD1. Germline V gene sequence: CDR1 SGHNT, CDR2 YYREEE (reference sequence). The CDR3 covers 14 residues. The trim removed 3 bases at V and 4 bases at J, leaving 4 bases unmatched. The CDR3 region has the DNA TGTGCCAGCAGCTGGGACAGGGGAGGATACGAGCAGTACTTC. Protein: CASSWDRGGYEQYF.

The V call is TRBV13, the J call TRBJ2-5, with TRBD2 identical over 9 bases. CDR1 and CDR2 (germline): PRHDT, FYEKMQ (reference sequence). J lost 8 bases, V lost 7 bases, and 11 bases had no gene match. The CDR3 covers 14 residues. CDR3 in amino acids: CASMRGGSPYTQYF. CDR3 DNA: TGTGCCAGCATGCGGGGGGGGTCCCCTTATACCCAGTACTTC.

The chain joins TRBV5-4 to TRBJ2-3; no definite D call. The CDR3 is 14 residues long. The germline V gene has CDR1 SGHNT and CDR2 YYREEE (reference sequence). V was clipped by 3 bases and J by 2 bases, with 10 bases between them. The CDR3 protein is CASSSSHFTDTQYF. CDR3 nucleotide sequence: TGTGCCAGCAGCTCGAGCCATTTCACAGATACGCAGTATTTT.

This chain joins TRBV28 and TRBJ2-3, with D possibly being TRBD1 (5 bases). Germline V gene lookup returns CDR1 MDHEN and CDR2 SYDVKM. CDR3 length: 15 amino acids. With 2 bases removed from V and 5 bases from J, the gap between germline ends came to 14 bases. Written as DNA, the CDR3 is TGTGCCAGCAGTTTAGATGCCAGGGTTGGAGATACGCAGTATTTT. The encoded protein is CASSLDARVGDTQYF. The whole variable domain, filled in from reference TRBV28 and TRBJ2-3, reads DVKVTQSSRYLVKRTGEKVFLECVQDMDHENMFWYRQDPGLGLRLIYFSYDVKMKEKGDIPEGYSVSREKKERFSLILESASTNQTSMYLCASSLDARVGDTQYFGPGTRLTVL.

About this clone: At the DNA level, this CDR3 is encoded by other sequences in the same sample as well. The CDR3 reads CASSQGVGSSYNEQFF. For the CDR3, the DNA is TGCGCCAGCAGCCAAGGTGTCGGGAGCTCCTACAATGAGCAGTTCTTC. The chain carries TRBV4-3 and TRBJ2-1, with D possibly TRBD2 on 6 matching bases. The CDR3 has 16 amino acids. Germline CDR1 and CDR2: LGHNA and YSLEER. V lost 1 base and J 0 bases, leaving 10 bases between the germline ends.

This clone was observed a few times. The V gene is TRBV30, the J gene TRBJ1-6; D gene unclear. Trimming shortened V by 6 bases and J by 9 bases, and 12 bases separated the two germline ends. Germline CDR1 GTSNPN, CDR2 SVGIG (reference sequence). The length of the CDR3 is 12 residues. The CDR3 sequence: CACYLSGSPLHF. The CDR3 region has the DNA TGTGCCTGTTATCTATCCGGTTCACCCCTCCACTTT.

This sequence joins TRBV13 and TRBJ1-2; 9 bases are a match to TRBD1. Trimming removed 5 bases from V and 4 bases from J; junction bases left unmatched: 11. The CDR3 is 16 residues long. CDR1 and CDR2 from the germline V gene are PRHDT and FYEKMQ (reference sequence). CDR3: CASSRSPGQGVYGYTF. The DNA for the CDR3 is TGTGCCAGCAGCCGTTCTCCGGGACAGGGTGTCTATGGCTACACCTTC. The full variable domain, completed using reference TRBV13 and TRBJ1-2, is AAGVIQSPRHLIKEKRETATLKCYPIPRHDTVYWYQQGPGQDPQFLISFYEKMQSDKGSIPDRFSAQQFSDYHSELNMSSLELGDSALYFCASSRSPGQGVYGYTFGSGTRLTVV.

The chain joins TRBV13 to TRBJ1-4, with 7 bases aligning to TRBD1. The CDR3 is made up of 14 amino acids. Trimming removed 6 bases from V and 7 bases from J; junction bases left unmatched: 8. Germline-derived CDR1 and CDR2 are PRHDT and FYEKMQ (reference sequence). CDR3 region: CASSSDRVGEKLFF. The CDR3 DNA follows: TGTGCCAGCAGTTCTGACAGGGTTGGTGAAAAACTGTTTTTT.

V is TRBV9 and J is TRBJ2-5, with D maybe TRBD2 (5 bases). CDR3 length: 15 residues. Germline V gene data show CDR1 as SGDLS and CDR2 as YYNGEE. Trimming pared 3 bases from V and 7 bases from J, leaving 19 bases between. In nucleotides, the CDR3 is TGTGCCAGCAGCGCTGAGAGCGGTGGCGTAGGGACCCAGTACTTC. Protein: CASSAESGGVGTQYF.

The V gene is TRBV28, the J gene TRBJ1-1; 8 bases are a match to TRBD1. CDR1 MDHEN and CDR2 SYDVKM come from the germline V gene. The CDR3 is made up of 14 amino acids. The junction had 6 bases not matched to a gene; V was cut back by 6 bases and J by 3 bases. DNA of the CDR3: TGTGCCAGCAGCTCAACAGGGGGGGACACTGAAGCTTTCTTT. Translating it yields CASSSTGGDTEAFF.

CDR3 bases: TGTGCCAGCAGCCCGGCTACAGGGGGAGGCTACACCTTC. Its translation: CASSPATGGGYTF. The V and J genes are TRBV7-3 and TRBJ1-2, with 8 bases matching TRBD1. The V gene's germline CDR1 is SGHTA and CDR2 FQGTGA. The CDR3 is 13 residues long. V dropped 5 bases and J dropped 8; count of bases not matched to a gene: 7.

The CDR3 is CASSLNSLTYNEQFF. In DNA form, the CDR3 reads TGTGCCAGCAGTTTAAATAGCCTCACCTACAATGAGCAGTTCTTC. The rearrangement joins TRBV28 to TRBJ2-1; D is uncertain. The germline gives CDR1 MDHEN, CDR2 SYDVKM. V lost 2 bases to trimming and J lost 2 bases, with 10 bases between them. CDR3 size: 15 residues.

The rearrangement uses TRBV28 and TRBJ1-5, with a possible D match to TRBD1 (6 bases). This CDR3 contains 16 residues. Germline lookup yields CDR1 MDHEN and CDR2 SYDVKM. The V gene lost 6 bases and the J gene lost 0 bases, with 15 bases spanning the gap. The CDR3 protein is CASSLTGINSNQPQHF. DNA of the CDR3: TGTGCCAGCAGCTTGACAGGAATTAATAGCAATCAGCCCCAGCATTTT. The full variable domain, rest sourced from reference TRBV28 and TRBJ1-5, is DVKVTQSSRYLVKRTGEKVFLECVQDMDHENMFWYRQDPGLGLRLIYFSYDVKMKEKGDIPEGYSVSREKKERFSLILESASTNQTSMYLCASSLTGINSNQPQHFGDGTRLSIL.

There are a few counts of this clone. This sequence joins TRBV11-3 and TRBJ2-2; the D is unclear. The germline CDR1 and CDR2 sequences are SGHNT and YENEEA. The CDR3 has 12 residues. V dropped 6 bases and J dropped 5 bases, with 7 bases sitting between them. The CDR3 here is CASSSQTGELFF. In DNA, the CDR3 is TGTGCCAGCAGTTCCCAGACCGGGGAGCTGTTTTTT.

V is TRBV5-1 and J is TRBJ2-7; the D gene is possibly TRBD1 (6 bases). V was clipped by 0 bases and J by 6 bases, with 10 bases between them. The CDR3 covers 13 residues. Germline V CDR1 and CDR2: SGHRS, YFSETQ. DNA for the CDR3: TGCGCCAGCAGCTTGGACAGGGTTTCCGAGCAGTACTTC. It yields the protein CASSLDRVSEQYF.

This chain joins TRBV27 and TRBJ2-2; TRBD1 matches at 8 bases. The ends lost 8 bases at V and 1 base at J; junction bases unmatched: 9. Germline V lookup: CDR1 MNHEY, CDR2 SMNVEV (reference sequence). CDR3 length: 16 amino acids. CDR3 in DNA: TGTGCCAGCTCCACCAGCGGACAGGGGAACACCGGGGAGCTGTTTTTT. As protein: CASSTSGQGNTGELFF.

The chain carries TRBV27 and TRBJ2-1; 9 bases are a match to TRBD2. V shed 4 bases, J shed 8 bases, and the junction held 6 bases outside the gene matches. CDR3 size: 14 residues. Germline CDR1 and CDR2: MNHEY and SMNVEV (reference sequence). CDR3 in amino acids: CASSYAGGHYEQFF. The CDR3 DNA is TGTGCCAGCAGTTATGCGGGGGGGCATTATGAGCAGTTCTTC.

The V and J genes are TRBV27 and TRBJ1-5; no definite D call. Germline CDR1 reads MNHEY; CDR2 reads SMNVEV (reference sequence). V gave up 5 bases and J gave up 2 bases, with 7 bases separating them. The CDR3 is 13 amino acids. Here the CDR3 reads CASSPSGNQPQHF. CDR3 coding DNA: TGTGCCAGCAGTCCCTCGGGCAATCAGCCCCAGCATTTT.

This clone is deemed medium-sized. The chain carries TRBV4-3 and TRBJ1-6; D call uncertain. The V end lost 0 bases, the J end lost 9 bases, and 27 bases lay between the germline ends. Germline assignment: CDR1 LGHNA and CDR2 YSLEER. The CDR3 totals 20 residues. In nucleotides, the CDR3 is TGCGCCAGCAGCCAAGATTATACGACCGGCACCCGTCGTACGGGTTCACCCCTCCACTTT. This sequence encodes CASSQDYTTGTRRTGSPLHF.

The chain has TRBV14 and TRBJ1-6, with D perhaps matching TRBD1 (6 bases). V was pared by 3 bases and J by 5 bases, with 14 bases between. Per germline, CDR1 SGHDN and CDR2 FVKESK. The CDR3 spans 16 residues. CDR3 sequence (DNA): TGTGCCAGCAGCCATACAGGGTTCGGCGATAATTCACCCCTCCACTTT. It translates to CASSHTGFGDNSPLHF.

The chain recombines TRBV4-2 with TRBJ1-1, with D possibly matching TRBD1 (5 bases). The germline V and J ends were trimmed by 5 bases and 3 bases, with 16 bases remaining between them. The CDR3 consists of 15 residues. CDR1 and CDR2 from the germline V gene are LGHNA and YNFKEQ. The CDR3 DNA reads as TGTGCCAGCAGCTTGGAGTCAGGGTCGCACACTGAAGCTTTCTTT. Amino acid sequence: CASSLESGSHTEAFF.

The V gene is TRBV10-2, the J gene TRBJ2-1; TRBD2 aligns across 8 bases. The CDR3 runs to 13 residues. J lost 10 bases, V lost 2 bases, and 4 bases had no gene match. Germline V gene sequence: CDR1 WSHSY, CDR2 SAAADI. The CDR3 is CASSEGLAGEQFF. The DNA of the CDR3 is TGCGCCAGCAGTGAGGGACTAGCCGGCGAGCAGTTCTTC.

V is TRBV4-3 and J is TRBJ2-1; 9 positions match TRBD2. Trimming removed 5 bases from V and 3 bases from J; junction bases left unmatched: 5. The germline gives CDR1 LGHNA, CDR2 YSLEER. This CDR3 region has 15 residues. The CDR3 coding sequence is TGCGCCAGCAGCGCCCTAGCGGGGTTCTACAATGAGCAGTTCTTC. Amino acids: CASSALAGFYNEQFF.